The clone carrying this T cell receptor (beta chain) showed up just once. Its antigen is not identified. The germline V and J ends were trimmed by 0 bases and 3 bases, with 9 bases remaining between them. This CDR3 has 14 amino acids. The V gene's germline CDR1 is SGDLS and CDR2 YYNGEE. The protocol was immunoSEQ multiplex PCR, while the TCRdb copy is restricted to in-frame clones and leaves out a portion. This sample has approximately 160,000 clones, with 80% to 90% found just once. This entry is derived from a study of cytomegalovirus exposure and HLA in healthy donors. Study-level information: Per a later analysis, the roughly 700 first-cohort and some 130 validation repertoires shared one platform.

Donors were drawn from the roughly 130-subject validation cohort, separate from the approximately 620-subject first cohort. General study points: Across donors, most TCRs were seen rarely, yet some public ones were widespread. The study recorded 150 to 200 TCR beta chains that were cytomegalovirus-associated.

The genes are TRBV9 and TRBJ1-2; a possible D gene is TRBD1 (6 bases). The sequenced sample consisted of PBMCs. The receptor comes from a young woman in good health and CMV-seronegative. The CDR3 DNA is TGTGCCAGCAGCGTAGGTGCAGGGGACTATGGCTACACCTTC. Amino acids: CASSVGAGDYGYTF.